This paragraph reports one T cell receptor (beta chain). The data belong to a study of OX40 agonist ivuxolimab in advanced cancers. Study information: Enrolled patients in dose escalation had cancers that were hepatocellular carcinoma, melanoma, renal cell or head and neck cancer. At roughly 80% male, the cohort had a mean age of 60 years, ranging from about 23 to 80. Prior therapy, whether anti-PD-1, anti-PD-L1 or anti-CTLA-4, was allowed, and 40% had some.

Profiled with immunoSEQ multiplex PCR; TCRdb holds only in-frame clones, not every one. Of some 77,000 clones listed, about nine tenths were seen once; the top ten hold 6.2%. This specimen was CD4+ or CD8+ T cells sorted from blood, taken in a trial of the OX40 agonist ivuxolimab. The TCR comes from an adult with an advanced solid tumor such as melanoma, head and neck, liver or kidney cancer.

The CDR3 DNA follows: TGCGCCAGCAGCCAAGTGGTGGGAAGCTCCTACGAGCAGTACTTC. Its protein product is CASSQVVGSSYEQYF. J is TRBJ2-7 and V is TRBV4-3, with unresolved D. The CDR3 runs to 15 residues. The V end lost 1 base, the J end lost 0 bases, and 10 bases lay between the germline ends. The germline CDR1 and CDR2 sequences are LGHNA and YSLEER.